These 24 T cell receptor beta chains were all obtained from the same sample, sequenced in a study of shared clonotypes between healthy human individuals. Assay used: immunoSEQ multiplex PCR; TCRdb lists only in-frame clones, some missing. This sample has about 980,000 clones, with approximately 76% found just once. The specimen sequenced was memory CD4+ T cells sorted from blood. Subset in this sample: CD45RA-negative fraction. Receptors were obtained from a man aged 18 to 30 in good health.

The J gene is TRBJ1-1, the V gene TRBV28; D gene ambiguous. The germline gives CDR1 MDHEN, CDR2 SYDVKM. This CDR3 is built from 11 residues. V lost 6 bases and J lost 8, with 10 bases in between. CDR3 DNA sequence: TGTGCCAGCAGCGTCGTGGGGGAAGCTTTCTTT. Protein product: CASSVVGEAFF.

This clone was detected once. This rearrangement joins TRBV28 to TRBJ1-6; the match to TRBD1 covers 7 bases. V trimming: 6 bases; J trimming: 0 bases; junction bases outside the gene matches: 5. The CDR3 has 16 amino acids. CDR1 and CDR2 from the germline V gene are MDHEN and SYDVKM. CDR3 coding DNA: TGTGCCAGCAGATCCGGGGACAGCTCCTATAATTCACCCCTCCACTTT. Its translation: CASRSGDSSYNSPLHF.

This clone was detected many times. The V and J genes are TRBV30 and TRBJ1-2, with D uncertain. The germline CDR1 and CDR2 sequences are GTSNPN and SVGIG (reference sequence). The CDR3 is 14 residues long. V was shortened by 4 bases and J by 0 bases, with 12 bases between the two germline ends. CDR3 in amino acids: CAWIGKGTNYGYTF. Here the CDR3 DNA reads TGTGCCTGGATTGGGAAGGGTACTAACTATGGCTACACCTTC.

The chain has TRBV11-2 and TRBJ2-5; 8 bases match TRBD1. The CDR3 sequence is 16 residues long. J lost 4 bases, V lost 3 bases, and 10 bases had no gene match. Germline V lookup: CDR1 SGHAT, CDR2 FQNNGV. CDR3 residues: CASSFTSPDRAETQYF. The CDR3 DNA reads TGTGCCAGCAGCTTTACTAGTCCGGACAGGGCAGAGACCCAGTACTTC.

The chain uses TRBV2 and TRBJ1-4, with 7 bases matching TRBD1. This CDR3 is 14 amino acids long. J lost 8 bases, V lost 3 bases, and 6 bases had no gene match. The V gene's germline CDR1 is SNHLY and CDR2 FYNNEI. As DNA, the CDR3 is TGTGCCAGCAGTGAGGGTATACAGGGGGAAAAACTGTTTTTT. Its translation: CASSEGIQGEKLFF.

As regards this clone: It is unclear where the CDR3 begins or ends on the DNA, so no DNA is shown, and the CDR3 is as TCRdb lists it. V and J are TRBV1 and TRBJ1-1; the listed D gene, TRBD1, was not tested against the DNA. TRBV1 is listed as a pseudogene. Counting both end residues, the CDR3 totals 17 amino acids. CDR3 protein: CTSSQFGTGTLNTEAFF.

This clone was observed once. The V and J genes are TRBV5-1 and TRBJ1-2, with a weak D call TRBD1 (5 bases). V lost 5 bases and J lost 2, with 13 bases in between. This CDR3 spans 14 amino acids. CDR1 SGHRS and CDR2 YFSETQ come from the germline V gene. This CDR3 reads CASSQTTENYGYTF. The CDR3 nucleotides read TGCGCCAGCAGTCAAACGACAGAAAACTATGGCTACACCTTC.

The chain combines TRBV12-5 with TRBJ2-3, with 13 bases lining up with TRBD2. Germline V CDR1 and CDR2: LGHNT, FRNRAP. The CDR3 is made up of 17 amino acids. V gave up 4 bases and J gave up 0 bases; unmatched junction bases: 4. The CDR3 DNA is TGTGCTAGTGGTTCCCTACTAGCGGGAGGGAGCACAGATACGCAGTATTTT. Encoded protein: CASGSLLAGGSTDTQYF.

This rearrangement joins TRBV25-1 to TRBJ2-2, with unresolved D. The germline V gene encodes CDR1 MGHDK and CDR2 SYGVNS. The V gene lost 3 bases and the J gene lost 5 bases, with 13 bases spanning the gap. The CDR3 has 15 amino acids. CDR3 sequence: CASSDPHSMTGELFF. DNA of the CDR3: TGTGCCAGCAGTGACCCCCACTCGATGACCGGGGAGCTGTTTTTT. The whole variable domain, filled in from reference TRBV25-1 and TRBJ2-2, reads EADIYQTPRYLVIGTGKKITLECSQTMGHDKMYWYQQDPGMELHLIHYSYGVNSTEKGDLSSESTVSRIRTEHFPLTLESARPSHTSQYLCASSDPHSMTGELFFGEGSRLTVL.

The rearrangement uses TRBV19 and TRBJ1-5; no clear D. The V and J ends lost 3 bases and 5 bases respectively, with 17 bases between them. The CDR3 loop spans 16 amino acids. Per germline, CDR1 LNHDA and CDR2 SQIVND (reference sequence). The CDR3 DNA follows: TGTGCCAGTAGTATTGAGGGCAGAGGAGGCTATCAGCCCCAGCATTTT. Translated: CASSIEGRGGYQPQHF.

J is TRBJ2-4 and V is TRBV9; 8 nucleotides match TRBD2. V lost 0 bases to trimming and J lost 7 bases; unmatched junction nucleotides: 6. The CDR3 consists of 15 residues. The germline gives CDR1 SGDLS, CDR2 YYNGEE. The CDR3 loop is CASSVAGGPWNIQYF. The CDR3 DNA follows: TGTGCCAGCAGCGTAGCGGGGGGGCCTTGGAACATTCAGTACTTC. The full variable domain, in which reference TRBV9 and TRBJ2-4 provide the parts outside the CDR3, is DSGVTQTPKHLITATGQRVTLRCSPRSGDLSVYWYQQSLDQGLQFLIQYYNGEERAKGNILERFSAQQFPDLHSELNLSSLELGDSALYFCASSVAGGPWNIQYFGAGTRLSVL.

The chain links TRBV6-1 to TRBJ1-6, with TRBD1 matching 9 bases. Germline V gene lookup returns CDR1 MNHNS and CDR2 SASEGT. The CDR3 spans 13 residues. After removal of 7 bases from V and 11 bases from J, the junction contained 6 bases not matched to a gene. Here the CDR3 DNA reads TGTGCCAGCATTGGACAGGGGAGTACACCCCTCCACTTT. Translation gives CASIGQGSTPLHF.

This clone was counted many times. V usage is TRBV11-1 and J usage is TRBJ2-5; the D is unclear. Trimming stripped 1 base from V and 0 bases from J, with 6 bases between. Germline assignment: CDR1 SGHAT and CDR2 FQDESV (reference sequence). CDR3 size: 14 residues. CDR3 residues: CASSLDGNQETQYF. The CDR3, as DNA: TGTGCCAGCAGCTTAGACGGAAACCAAGAGACCCAGTACTTC.

The chain employs TRBV30 and TRBJ2-7, with 8 bases fitting TRBD1. The CDR3 contains 12 residues. Germline V gene lookup returns CDR1 GTSNPN and CDR2 SVGIG (reference sequence). V lost 5 bases, J lost 7 bases, and 7 bases stayed unmatched. The chain's CDR3 is CAWYSNRGEQYF. DNA for the CDR3: TGTGCCTGGTATTCAAACAGGGGGGAGCAGTACTTC.

The sample holds one count of this clone. V usage is TRBV6-4 and J usage is TRBJ2-3, with 10 bases identical to TRBD1. J was trimmed by 4 bases and V by 0 bases; bases with no gene match: 1. The CDR3 totals 15 residues. Germline V gene lookup returns CDR1 MRHNA and CDR2 SNTAGT. CDR3 DNA sequence: TGTGCCAGCAGTGACTCGACAGGGGGCGCAGATACGCAGTATTTT. Translated: CASSDSTGGADTQYF.

This clone has just a few counts. V is TRBV14 and J is TRBJ1-2, with unresolved D. Germline V gene data show CDR1 as SGHDN and CDR2 as FVKESK. Trimming took 0 bases from V and 8 from J, leaving 16 bases between them. There are 15 residues in the CDR3. CDR3 nucleotide sequence: TGTGCCAGCAGCCAAGATCAGATATCCCTCTACGGCTACACCTTC. Translation: CASSQDQISLYGYTF.

Details on this clone: At the DNA level, this CDR3 is encoded by other sequences in the same sample as well. The V and J genes are TRBV7-9 and TRBJ1-4, with no clear D. Germline V CDR1 and CDR2: SEHNR, FQNEAQ (reference sequence). The V end lost 0 bases, the J end lost 8 bases, and 10 bases lay between the germline ends. The CDR3 extends over 14 amino acids. In DNA form, the CDR3 reads TGTGCCAGCAGCTTAGCCACCGGCGGGGAAAAACTGTTTTTT. It translates to CASSLATGGEKLFF.

The rearrangement links TRBV19 to TRBJ1-2, with 10 bases matching TRBD1. The CDR3 loop spans 14 amino acids. V was clipped by 6 bases and J by 4 bases; unmatched bases: 5. Per the germline V gene, CDR1 is LNHDA and CDR2 is SQIVND (reference sequence). The CDR3 sequence: CASSRDRGLYGYTF. The CDR3 coding sequence is TGTGCCAGTAGCCGGGACAGGGGTCTCTATGGCTACACCTTC.

The chain has TRBV7-9 and TRBJ2-7; D is unclear. CDR3 size: 17 residues. V lost 1 base and J lost 0, with 16 bases in between. Germline lookup yields CDR1 SEHNR and CDR2 FQNEAQ (reference sequence). CDR3 coding DNA: TGTGCCAGCAGCTTAGTGGTGGGTTTACTTAGCTCCTACGAGCAGTACTTC. This sequence encodes CASSLVVGLLSSYEQYF.

This chain uses TRBV6-5 with TRBJ2-7; possibly TRBD2 for D (6 bases). V lost 10 bases, J lost 3 bases, and 16 bases lay in between. CDR3 length: 13 amino acids. CDR1 and CDR2 from the germline V gene are MNHEY and SVGAGI. The CDR3 bases are TGTGCCACCCGGGACTCCCGGGGCTACGAGCAGTACTTC. Encoded protein: CATRDSRGYEQYF.

The V gene is TRBV7-6, the J gene TRBJ2-3; D may be TRBD1 or TRBD2 (5 bases each). With 1 base removed from V and 4 bases from J, the gap between germline ends came to 21 bases. CDR3 length: 18 amino acids. Looked up from germline, CDR1 is SGHVS and CDR2 is FNYEAQ. DNA of the CDR3: TGTGCCAGCAGCTTAGAACCCCCGGGCCTTAGAGGGGCAGATACGCAGTATTTT. Amino acid sequence: CASSLEPPGLRGADTQYF.

In its sample, this clone was seen a few times. V gene TRBV7-9 combines with J gene TRBJ2-3, with 9 bases matching TRBD1. With V trimmed by 3 bases and J by 3 bases, 10 bases remained unmatched. The germline CDR1 and CDR2 sequences are SEHNR and FQNEAQ (reference sequence). This CDR3 region has 17 residues. For the CDR3, the DNA is TGTGCCAGCAGCTTGCCCTCGGACAGGGGAGTAACAGATACGCAGTATTTT. It is translated as CASSLPSDRGVTDTQYF.

The V gene is TRBV28, the J gene TRBJ1-2, with 7 bases aligning to TRBD1. Trimming cost V 6 bases and J 4 bases; bases outside gene matches: 14. The CDR3 consists of 16 residues. Germline V gene sequence: CDR1 MDHEN, CDR2 SYDVKM. CDR3 region: CASSSPGTAFFYGYTF. The CDR3 coding sequence is TGTGCCAGCAGCTCCCCAGGGACAGCATTCTTCTATGGCTACACCTTC.

This clone showed up just once. This may come from a read error, since a much larger clone is one base off. The same CDR3 also results from other DNA sequences found in this sample. The chain employs TRBV5-1 and TRBJ2-3; D possibly corresponds to TRBD1 (5 bases). Trimming cost V 0 bases and J 3 bases, with 5 bases left between them. Germline CDR1 SGHRS, CDR2 YFSETQ. This CDR3 has 13 residues. CDR3: CASSLAGTDTQYF. As DNA, the CDR3 is TGCGCCAGCAGCTTGGCAGGGACAGATACGCAGTATTTT.